These 13 T cell receptor beta chains were all obtained from the same sample, sequenced in a study of cytomegalovirus exposure and HLA in healthy donors. The primer mix had 60 Vbeta and 13 Jbeta primers. Some clones are missing from TCRdb's copy, which holds only in-frame ones; the method was immunoSEQ multiplex PCR. The data hold 150,000 to 200,000 clones, with over 60% observed a single time. Sample: PBMCs. These receptors were collected from a woman between 40 and 50 years old in good health and CMV-seronegative.

V gene TRBV4-3 combines with J gene TRBJ1-1, with 7 bases lining up with TRBD1. Germline CDR1 is LGHNA and CDR2 is YSLEER. V trimming: 1 base; J trimming: 2 bases; junction bases outside the gene matches: 7. The CDR3 is 16 amino acids. The CDR3 sequence is CASSQGRDRFNTEAFF. The CDR3 DNA reads as TGCGCCAGCAGCCAAGGACGGGACAGATTTAACACTGAAGCTTTCTTT.

V usage is TRBV9 and J usage is TRBJ2-5, with D perhaps TRBD2 (5 bases). V lost 0 bases and J lost 3, with 6 bases in between. This CDR3 is 13 amino acids long. CDR1 and CDR2 from the germline V gene are SGDLS and YYNGEE. CDR3 coding DNA: TGTGCCAGCAGCGTAGGGACTGAAGAGACCCAGTACTTC. Encoded protein: CASSVGTEETQYF.

V is TRBV19 and J is TRBJ1-4, with D uncertain. Per the germline V gene, CDR1 is LNHDA and CDR2 is SQIVND (reference sequence). The CDR3 spans 15 residues. V lost 1 base to trimming and J lost 4 bases, with 10 bases between them. CDR3 nucleotide sequence: TGTGCCAGTAGTATAGGGGGAGGGATTAATGAAAAACTGTTTTTT. Encoded protein: CASSIGGGINEKLFF.

The sample holds a few counts of this clone. The chain combines TRBV27 with TRBJ2-1; TRBD2 matches at 7 bases. In germline, CDR1 is MNHEY, CDR2 SMNVEV (reference sequence). The J segment lost 7 bases and the V segment lost 5 bases, leaving 17 bases of the junction unmatched. This CDR3 region has 17 residues. The CDR3 sequence is CASSHISGRRLVNEQFF. The CDR3, as DNA: TGTGCCAGCAGTCATATTAGCGGGCGTCGGCTGGTGAATGAGCAGTTCTTC.

The V call is TRBV15, the J call TRBJ2-7, with a possible D match to TRBD2 (5 bases). The CDR3 is 16 residues long. V was pared by 1 base and J by 0 bases, with 13 bases between. Per the germline V gene, CDR1 is LNHNV and CDR2 is YYDKDF (reference sequence). CDR3 nucleotides: TGTGCCACCAGCAGAGTTTTCGGAGGAATCTCCTACGAGCAGTACTTC. It is translated as CATSRVFGGISYEQYF.

The gene calls are TRBV25-1 and TRBJ1-2; D not resolved. Germline CDR1 MGHDK, CDR2 SYGVNS. There are 12 residues in the CDR3. Trimming stripped 4 bases from V and 0 bases from J, with 3 bases between. The CDR3 spells CASSAANYGYTF. DNA of the CDR3: TGTGCCAGCAGTGCTGCTAACTATGGCTACACCTTC.

This chain links TRBV6-5 with TRBJ2-7; the match to TRBD1 covers 10 bases. V gave up 4 bases and J gave up 6 bases; unmatched junction bases: 9. This CDR3 is built from 15 residues. Germline CDR1 reads MNHEY; CDR2 reads SVGAGI. CDR3 in amino acids: CASSLAGTGDTEQYF. CDR3 DNA: TGTGCCAGCAGTTTGGCCGGGACAGGGGATACCGAGCAGTACTTC.

A few counts support this clone. This chain links TRBV5-4 with TRBJ1-1; perhaps TRBD1 as D (6 bases). Trimming stripped 5 bases from V and 6 bases from J, with 20 bases between. Germline V gene data show CDR1 as SGHNT and CDR2 as YYREEE (reference sequence). There are 15 residues in the CDR3. In DNA, the CDR3 is TGTGCCAGCAGTCCACCTCATGCAGGGGAGCCTGAAGCTTTCTTT. Translated: CASSPPHAGEPEAFF.

The gene calls are TRBV27 and TRBJ2-2; 11 bases agree with TRBD2. With V trimmed by 2 bases and J by 1 base, 3 bases remained unmatched. CDR3 size: 17 residues. Germline CDR1 MNHEY, CDR2 SMNVEV (reference sequence). The CDR3 sequence: CASSLRLAGLNTGELFF. For the CDR3, the DNA is TGTGCCAGCAGTTTACGACTAGCGGGGCTGAACACCGGGGAGCTGTTTTTT.

The chain uses TRBV10-3 and TRBJ2-3, with 12 positions matching TRBD2. CDR3 length: 18 amino acids. CDR1 is ENHRY, CDR2 SYGVKD, per germline. V shed 2 bases and J 0 bases; nucleotides not matched to a gene: 6. Here the CDR3 reads CAISEPSGRAPSTDTQYF. The CDR3 DNA follows: TGTGCCATCAGTGAGCCTAGCGGGAGGGCCCCAAGCACAGATACGCAGTATTTT.

Turning to this clone: Other nucleotide sequences from this sample produce the same CDR3. This chain uses TRBV9 with TRBJ1-2; the D gene is possibly TRBD1 (6 bases). V lost 0 bases, J lost 6 bases, and 21 bases lay in between. CDR3 length: 17 residues. Germline-derived CDR1 and CDR2 are SGDLS and YYNGEE. The CDR3 sequence is CASSVAKGGGRKDGYTF. The CDR3 DNA follows: TGTGCCAGCAGCGTAGCAAAAGGGGGGGGTCGGAAAGATGGCTACACCTTC.

The rearrangement links TRBV5-1 to TRBJ2-7; D is possibly TRBD2 (12 bases). Germline V gene data show CDR1 as SGHRS and CDR2 as YFSETQ. V was trimmed by 10 bases and J by 0 bases, leaving 35 bases between them. The CDR3 has 20 residues. The DNA for the CDR3 is TGCGCCCGTCGCACCGGGACAGGGGGGACTAGCGGGTCGGCCTCCTACGAGCAGTACGTC. Amino acid sequence: CARRTGTGGTSGSASYEQYV.

The rearrangement links TRBV5-1 to TRBJ2-5; possibly TRBD1 for D (5 bases). The DNA end lines up better with TRBJ2-7; the J call may be wrong. Per germline, CDR1 SGHRS and CDR2 YFSETQ. The CDR3 has 15 residues. DNA for the CDR3: TGCGCCAGCAGCTTCTTCCAGGGTTCGACCTACGAGCAGTACTTC. It translates to CASSFFQGSTYEQYF.